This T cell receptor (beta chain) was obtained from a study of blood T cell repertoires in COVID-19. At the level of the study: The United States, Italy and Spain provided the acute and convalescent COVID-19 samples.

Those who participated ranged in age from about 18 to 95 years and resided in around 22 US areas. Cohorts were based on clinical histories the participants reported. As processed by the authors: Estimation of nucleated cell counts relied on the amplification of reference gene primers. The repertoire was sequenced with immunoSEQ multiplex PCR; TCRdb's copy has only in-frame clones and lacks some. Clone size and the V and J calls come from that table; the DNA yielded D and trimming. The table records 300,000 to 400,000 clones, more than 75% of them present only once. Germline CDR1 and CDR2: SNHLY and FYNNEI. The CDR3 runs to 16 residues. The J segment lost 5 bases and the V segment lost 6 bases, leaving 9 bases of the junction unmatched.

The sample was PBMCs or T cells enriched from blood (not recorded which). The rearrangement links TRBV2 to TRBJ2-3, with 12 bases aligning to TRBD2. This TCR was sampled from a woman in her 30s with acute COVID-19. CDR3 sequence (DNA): TGTGCCAGCAGAGGCCCTAGCGGGGGGGCGGTAGATACGCAGTATTTT. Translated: CASRGPSGGAVDTQYF.